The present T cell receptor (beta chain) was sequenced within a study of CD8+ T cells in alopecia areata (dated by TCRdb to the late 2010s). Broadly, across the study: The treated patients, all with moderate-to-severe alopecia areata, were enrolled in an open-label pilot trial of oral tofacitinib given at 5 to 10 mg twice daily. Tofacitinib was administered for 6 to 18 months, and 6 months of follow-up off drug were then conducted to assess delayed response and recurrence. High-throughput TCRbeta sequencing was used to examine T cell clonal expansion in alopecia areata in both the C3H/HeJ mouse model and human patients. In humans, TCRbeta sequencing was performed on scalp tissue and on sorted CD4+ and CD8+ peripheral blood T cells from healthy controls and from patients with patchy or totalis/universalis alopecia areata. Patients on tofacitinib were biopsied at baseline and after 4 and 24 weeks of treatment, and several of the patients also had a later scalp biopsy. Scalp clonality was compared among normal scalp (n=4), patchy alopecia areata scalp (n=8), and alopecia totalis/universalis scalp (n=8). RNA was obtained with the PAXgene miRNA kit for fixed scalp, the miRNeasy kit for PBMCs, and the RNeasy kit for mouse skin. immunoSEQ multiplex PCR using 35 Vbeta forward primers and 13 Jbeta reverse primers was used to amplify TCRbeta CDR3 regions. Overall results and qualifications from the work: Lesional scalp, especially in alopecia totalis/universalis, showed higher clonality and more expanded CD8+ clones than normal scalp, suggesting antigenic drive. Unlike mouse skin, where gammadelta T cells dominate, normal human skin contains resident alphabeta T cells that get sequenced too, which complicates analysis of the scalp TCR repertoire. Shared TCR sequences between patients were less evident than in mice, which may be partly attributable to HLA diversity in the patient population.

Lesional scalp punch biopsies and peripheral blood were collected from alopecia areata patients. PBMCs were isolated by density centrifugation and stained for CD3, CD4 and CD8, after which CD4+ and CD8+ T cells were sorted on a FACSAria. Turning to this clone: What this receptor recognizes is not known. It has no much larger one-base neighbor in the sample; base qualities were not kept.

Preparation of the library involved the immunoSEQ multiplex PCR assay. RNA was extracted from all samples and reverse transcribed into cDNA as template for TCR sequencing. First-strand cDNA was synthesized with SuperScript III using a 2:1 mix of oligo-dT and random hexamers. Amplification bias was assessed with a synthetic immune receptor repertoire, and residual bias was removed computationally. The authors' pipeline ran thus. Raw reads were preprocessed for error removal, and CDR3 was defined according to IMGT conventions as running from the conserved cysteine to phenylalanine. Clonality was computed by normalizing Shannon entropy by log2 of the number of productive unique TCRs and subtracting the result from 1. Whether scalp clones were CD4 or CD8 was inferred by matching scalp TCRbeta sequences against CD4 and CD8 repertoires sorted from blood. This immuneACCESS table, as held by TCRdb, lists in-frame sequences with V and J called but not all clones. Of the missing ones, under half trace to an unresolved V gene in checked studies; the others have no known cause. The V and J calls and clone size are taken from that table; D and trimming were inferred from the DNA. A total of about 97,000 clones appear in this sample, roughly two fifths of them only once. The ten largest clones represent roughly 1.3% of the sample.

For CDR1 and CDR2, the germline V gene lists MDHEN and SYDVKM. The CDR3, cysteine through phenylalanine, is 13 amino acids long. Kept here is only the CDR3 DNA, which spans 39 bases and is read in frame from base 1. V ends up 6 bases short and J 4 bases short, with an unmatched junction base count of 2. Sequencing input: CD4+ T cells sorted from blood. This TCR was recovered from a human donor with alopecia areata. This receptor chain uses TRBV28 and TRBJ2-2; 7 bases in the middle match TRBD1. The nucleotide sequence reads TGTGCCAGCAGGACAGGGCCCACCGGGGAGCTGTTTTTT. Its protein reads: CASRTGPTGELFF.